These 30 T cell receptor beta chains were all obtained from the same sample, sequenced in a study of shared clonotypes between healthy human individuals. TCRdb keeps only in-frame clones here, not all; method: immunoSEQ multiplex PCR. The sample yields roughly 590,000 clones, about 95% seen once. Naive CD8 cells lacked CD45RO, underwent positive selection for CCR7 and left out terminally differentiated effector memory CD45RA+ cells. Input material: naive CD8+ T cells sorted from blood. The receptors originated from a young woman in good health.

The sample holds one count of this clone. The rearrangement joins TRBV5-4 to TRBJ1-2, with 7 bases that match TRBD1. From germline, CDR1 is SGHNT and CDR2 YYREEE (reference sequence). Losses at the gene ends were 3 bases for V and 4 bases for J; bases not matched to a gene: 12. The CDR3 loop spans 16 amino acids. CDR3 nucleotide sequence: TGTGCCAGCAGCTCGAGAGGGGGCTGGCCGCCCTATGGCTACACCTTC. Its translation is CASSSRGGWPPYGYTF.

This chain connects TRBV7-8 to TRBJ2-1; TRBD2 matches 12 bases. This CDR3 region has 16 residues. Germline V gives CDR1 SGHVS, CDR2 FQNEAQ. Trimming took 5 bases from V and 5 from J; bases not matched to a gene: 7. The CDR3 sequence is CASSPETSGSHNEQFF. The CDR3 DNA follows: TGTGCCAGCAGCCCCGAGACTAGCGGGAGCCACAATGAGCAGTTCTTC.

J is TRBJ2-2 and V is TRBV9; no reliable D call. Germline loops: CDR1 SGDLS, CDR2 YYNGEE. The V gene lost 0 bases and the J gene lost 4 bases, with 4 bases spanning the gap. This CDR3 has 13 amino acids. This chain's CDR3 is CASSVDLTGELFF. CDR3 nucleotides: TGTGCCAGCAGCGTAGACCTCACCGGGGAGCTGTTTTTT.

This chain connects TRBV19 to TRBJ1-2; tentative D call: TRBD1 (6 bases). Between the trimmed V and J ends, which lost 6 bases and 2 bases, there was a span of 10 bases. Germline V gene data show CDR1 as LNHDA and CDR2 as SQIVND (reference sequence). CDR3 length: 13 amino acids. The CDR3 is CASRGHKNYGYTF. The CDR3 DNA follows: TGTGCCAGTAGGGGACACAAAAACTATGGCTACACCTTC. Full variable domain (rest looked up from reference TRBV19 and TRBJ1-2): DGGITQSPKYLFRKEGQNVTLSCEQNLNHDAMYWYRQDPGQGLRLIYYSQIVNDFQKGDIAEGYSVSREKKESFPLTVTSAQKNPTAFYLCASRGHKNYGYTFGSGTRLTVV.

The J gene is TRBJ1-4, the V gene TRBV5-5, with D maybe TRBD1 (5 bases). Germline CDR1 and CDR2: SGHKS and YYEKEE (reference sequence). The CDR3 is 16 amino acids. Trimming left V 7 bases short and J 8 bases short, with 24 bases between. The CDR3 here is CASPKGPKGDGEKLFF. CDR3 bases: TGTGCCAGCCCTAAGGGGCCAAAAGGGGATGGGGAAAAACTGTTTTTT.

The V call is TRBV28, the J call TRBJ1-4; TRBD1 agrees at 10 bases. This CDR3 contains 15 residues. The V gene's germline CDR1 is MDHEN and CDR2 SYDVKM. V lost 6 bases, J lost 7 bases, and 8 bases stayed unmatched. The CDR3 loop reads CASRLWTGGGEKLFF. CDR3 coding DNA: TGTGCCAGCAGGCTGTGGACAGGGGGTGGTGAAAAACTGTTTTTT.

CDR3 sequence: CASSPSLNIVEQFF. The CDR3 DNA follows: TGTGCCAGCAGTCCATCCCTTAACATTGTTGAGCAGTTCTTC. The genes are TRBV5-6 and TRBJ2-1; D gene uncertain. The length of the CDR3 is 14 residues. Germline lookup yields CDR1 SGHDT and CDR2 YYEEEE. V was clipped by 5 bases and J by 9 bases, with 18 bases between them. The complete variable domain, with remaining parts taken from reference TRBV5-6 and TRBJ2-1, reads DAGVTQSPTHLIKTRGQQVTLRCSPKSGHDTVSWYQQALGQGPQFIFQYYEEEERQRGNFPDRFSGHQFPNYSSELNVNALLLGDSALYLCASSPSLNIVEQFFGPGTRLTVL.

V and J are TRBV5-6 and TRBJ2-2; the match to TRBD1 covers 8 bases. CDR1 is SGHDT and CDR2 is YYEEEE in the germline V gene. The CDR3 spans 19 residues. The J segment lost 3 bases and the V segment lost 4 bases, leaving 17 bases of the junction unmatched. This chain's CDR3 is CASSGLGQADLSDTGELFF. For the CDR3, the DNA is TGTGCCAGCAGCGGCTTGGGACAGGCTGACCTCAGTGACACCGGGGAGCTGTTTTTT.

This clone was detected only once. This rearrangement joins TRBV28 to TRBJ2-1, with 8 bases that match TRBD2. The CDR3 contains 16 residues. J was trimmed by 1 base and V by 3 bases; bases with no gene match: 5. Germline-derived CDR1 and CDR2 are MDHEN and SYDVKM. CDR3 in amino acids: CASSLLAGFSYNEQFF. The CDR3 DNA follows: TGTGCCAGCAGTTTGTTAGCGGGGTTTTCCTACAATGAGCAGTTCTTC.

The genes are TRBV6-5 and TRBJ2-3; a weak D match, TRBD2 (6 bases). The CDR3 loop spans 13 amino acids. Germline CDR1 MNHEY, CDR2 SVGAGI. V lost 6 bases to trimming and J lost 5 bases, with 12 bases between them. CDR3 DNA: TGTGCCAGCAGCAACGGGGGAGGAGATACGCAGTATTTT. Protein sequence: CASSNGGGDTQYF.

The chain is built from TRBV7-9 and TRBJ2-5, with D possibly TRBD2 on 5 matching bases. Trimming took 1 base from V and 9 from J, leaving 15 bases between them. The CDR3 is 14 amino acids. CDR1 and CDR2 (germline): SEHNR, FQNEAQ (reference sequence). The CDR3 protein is CASSLVAGPTAQYF. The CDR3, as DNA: TGTGCCAGCAGCTTAGTTGCGGGTCCGACGGCCCAGTACTTC.

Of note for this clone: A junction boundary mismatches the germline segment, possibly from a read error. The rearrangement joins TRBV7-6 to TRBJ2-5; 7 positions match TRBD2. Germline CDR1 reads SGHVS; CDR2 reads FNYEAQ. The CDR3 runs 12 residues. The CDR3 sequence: CASSSFGGGPNF. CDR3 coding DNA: TGTGCCAGCAGCTCGTTCGGGGGAGGGCCAAACTTC.

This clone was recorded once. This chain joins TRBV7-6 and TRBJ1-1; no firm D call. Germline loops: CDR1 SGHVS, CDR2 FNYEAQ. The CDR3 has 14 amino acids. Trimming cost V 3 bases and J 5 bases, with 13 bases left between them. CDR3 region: CASSLEGSGTEAFF. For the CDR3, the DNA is TGTGCCAGCAGCTTGGAAGGGAGTGGGACTGAAGCTTTCTTT.

The CDR3, as DNA: TGTGCCGGCCAGGGCTCCGGTGAAGCTTTCTTT. This codes for CAGQGSGEAFF. The genes are TRBV10-3 and TRBJ1-1, with D tentatively TRBD1 (5 bases). This CDR3 comprises 11 residues. V dropped 11 bases and J dropped 7 bases, with 14 bases sitting between them. Germline loops: CDR1 ENHRY, CDR2 SYGVKD.

In DNA, the CDR3 is TGTGCCAGCAGCGTAGGCACAGCGACCGAAGAGACCCAGTACTTC. Translation gives CASSVGTATEETQYF. The V and J genes are TRBV7-9 and TRBJ2-5; D remains ambiguous. This CDR3 is built from 15 residues. Trimming removed 5 bases from V and 3 bases from J, with 16 bases in between. The germline V gene has CDR1 SEHNR and CDR2 FQNEAQ (reference sequence). The whole variable domain, remainder taken from reference TRBV7-9 and TRBJ2-5, is DTGVSQNPRHKITKRGQNVTFRCDPISEHNRLYWYRQTLGQGPEFLTYFQNEAQLEKSRLLSDRFSAERPKGSFSTLEIQRTEQGDSAMYLCASSVGTATEETQYFGPGTRLLVL.

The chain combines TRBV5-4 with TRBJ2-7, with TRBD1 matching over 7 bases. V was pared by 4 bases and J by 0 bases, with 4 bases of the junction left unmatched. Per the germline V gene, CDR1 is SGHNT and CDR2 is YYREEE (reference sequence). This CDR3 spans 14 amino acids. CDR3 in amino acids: CASSDRDSSYEQYF. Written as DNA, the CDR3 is TGTGCCAGCAGCGACCGGGACAGCTCCTACGAGCAGTACTTC. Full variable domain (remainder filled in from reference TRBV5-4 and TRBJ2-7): ETGVTQSPTHLIKTRGQQVTLRCSSQSGHNTVSWYQQALGQGPQFIFQYYREEENGRGNFPPRFSGLQFPNYSSELNVNALELDDSALYLCASSDRDSSYEQYFGPGTRLTVT.

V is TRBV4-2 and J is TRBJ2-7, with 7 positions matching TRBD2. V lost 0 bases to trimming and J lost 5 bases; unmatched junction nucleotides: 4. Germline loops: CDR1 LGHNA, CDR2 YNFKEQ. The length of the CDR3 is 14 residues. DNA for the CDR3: TGTGCCAGCAGCCAAGAAGCGGGAAGCGACGAGCAGTACTTC. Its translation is CASSQEAGSDEQYF.

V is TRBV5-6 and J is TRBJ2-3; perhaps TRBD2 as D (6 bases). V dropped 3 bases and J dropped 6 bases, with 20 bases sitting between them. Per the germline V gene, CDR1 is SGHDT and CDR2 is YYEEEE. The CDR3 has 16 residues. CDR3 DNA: TGTGCCAGCAGCTCCGCTAGCGAGTGGATGAGCGATACGCAGTATTTT. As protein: CASSSASEWMSDTQYF.

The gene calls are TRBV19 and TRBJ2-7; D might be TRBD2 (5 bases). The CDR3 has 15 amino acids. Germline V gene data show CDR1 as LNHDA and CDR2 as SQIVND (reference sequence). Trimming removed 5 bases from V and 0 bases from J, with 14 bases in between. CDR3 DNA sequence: TGTGCCAGTAGTTTCGGACTCCCAGGCTCCTACGAGCAGTACTTC. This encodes CASSFGLPGSYEQYF.

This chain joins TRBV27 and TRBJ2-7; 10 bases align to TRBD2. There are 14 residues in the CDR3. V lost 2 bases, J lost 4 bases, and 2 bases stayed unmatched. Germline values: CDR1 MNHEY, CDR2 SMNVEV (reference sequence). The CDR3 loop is CASSLLAGVYEQYF. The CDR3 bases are TGTGCCAGCAGTTTACTAGCGGGAGTGTACGAGCAGTACTTC.

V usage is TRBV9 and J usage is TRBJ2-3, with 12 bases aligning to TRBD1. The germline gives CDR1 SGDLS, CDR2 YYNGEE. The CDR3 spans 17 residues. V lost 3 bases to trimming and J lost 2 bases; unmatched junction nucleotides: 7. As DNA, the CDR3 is TGTGCCAGCAGCGAATCCGGGACAGGGGGCTTCACAGATACGCAGTATTTT. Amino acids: CASSESGTGGFTDTQYF.

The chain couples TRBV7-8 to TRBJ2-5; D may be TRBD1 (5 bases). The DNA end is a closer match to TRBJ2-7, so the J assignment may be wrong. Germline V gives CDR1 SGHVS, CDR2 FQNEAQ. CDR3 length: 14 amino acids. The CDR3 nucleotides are TGTGCCAGCAGCTTAGTAGGGGATGGGGACGAGCAGTACTTC. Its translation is CASSLVGDGDEQYF.

The CDR3 sequence: CASSESGMRGTEQFF. As DNA, the CDR3 is TGCGCCAGCAGTGAGTCGGGTATGAGAGGAACTGAGCAGTTCTTC. This chain uses TRBV10-1 with TRBJ2-1; D call uncertain. Trimming removed 0 bases from V and 9 bases from J, with 15 bases in between. Germline V gene sequence: CDR1 WNHNN, CDR2 SYGVQD (reference sequence). This CDR3 has 15 residues.

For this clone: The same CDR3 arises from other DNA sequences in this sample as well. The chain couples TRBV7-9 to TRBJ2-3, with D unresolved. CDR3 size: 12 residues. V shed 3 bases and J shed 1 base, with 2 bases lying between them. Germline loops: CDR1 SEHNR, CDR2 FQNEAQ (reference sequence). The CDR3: CASSFGTDTQYF. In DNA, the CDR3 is TGTGCCAGCAGCTTTGGCACAGATACGCAGTATTTT.

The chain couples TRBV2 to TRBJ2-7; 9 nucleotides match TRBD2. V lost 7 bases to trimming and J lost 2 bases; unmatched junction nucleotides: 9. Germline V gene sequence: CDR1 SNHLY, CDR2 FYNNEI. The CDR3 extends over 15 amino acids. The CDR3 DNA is TGTGCCAGCACCCGAGGGCGGGAGGGCCCCTACGAGCAGTACTTC. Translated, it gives CASTRGREGPYEQYF. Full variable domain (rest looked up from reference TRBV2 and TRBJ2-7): EPEVTQTPSHQVTQMGQEVILRCVPISNHLYFYWYRQILGQKVEFLVSFYNNEISEKSEIFDDQFSVERPDGSNFTLKIRSTKLEDSAMYFCASTRGREGPYEQYFGPGTRLTVT.

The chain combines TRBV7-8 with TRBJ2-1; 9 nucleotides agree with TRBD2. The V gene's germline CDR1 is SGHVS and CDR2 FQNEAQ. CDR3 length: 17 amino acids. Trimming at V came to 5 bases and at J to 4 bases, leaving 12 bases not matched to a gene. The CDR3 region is CASSPFSSGSLYNEQFF. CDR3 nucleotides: TGTGCCAGCAGCCCATTTAGTAGCGGGAGTTTGTACAATGAGCAGTTCTTC.

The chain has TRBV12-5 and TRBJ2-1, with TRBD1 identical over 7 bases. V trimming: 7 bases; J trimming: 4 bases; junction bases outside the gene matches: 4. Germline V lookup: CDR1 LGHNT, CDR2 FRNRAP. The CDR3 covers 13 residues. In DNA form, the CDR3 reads TGTGCTAGTGCCCCGGGACAGTACAATGAGCAGTTCTTC. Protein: CASAPGQYNEQFF.

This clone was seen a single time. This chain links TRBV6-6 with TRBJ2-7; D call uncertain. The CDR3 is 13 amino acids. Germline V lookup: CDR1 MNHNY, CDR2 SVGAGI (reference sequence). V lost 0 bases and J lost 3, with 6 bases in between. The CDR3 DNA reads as TGTGCCAGCAGTTACTCGATCCTCTACGAGCAGTACTTC. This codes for CASSYSILYEQYF.

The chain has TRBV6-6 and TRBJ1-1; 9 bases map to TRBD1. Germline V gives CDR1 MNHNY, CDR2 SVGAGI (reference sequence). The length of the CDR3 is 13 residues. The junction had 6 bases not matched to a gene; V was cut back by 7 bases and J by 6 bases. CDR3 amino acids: CASTEGQGAEAFF. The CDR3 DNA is TGTGCCAGCACCGAGGGACAGGGAGCTGAAGCTTTCTTT.

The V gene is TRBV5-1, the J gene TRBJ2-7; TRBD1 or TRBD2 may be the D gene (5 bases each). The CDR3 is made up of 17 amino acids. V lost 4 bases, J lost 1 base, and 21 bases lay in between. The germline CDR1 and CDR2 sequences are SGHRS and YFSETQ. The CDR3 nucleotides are TGCGCCAGCAGCCTGTTAGACAGCCTAGCTGCGTCCTACGAGCAGTACTTC. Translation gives CASSLLDSLAASYEQYF.